One sample yielded the 27 T cell receptor beta chains listed below, sequenced in a study of CD4 T cells in relation to SARS-CoV-2 and coronaviruses. Before the COVID-19 pandemic, during about 2010-2018, CD4+ T cells were taken from unexposed donors. Isolation of CD4+ T cells took place after roughly nine days in culture. These receptors' targets are unknown. Profiled with immunoSEQ multiplex PCR; TCRdb holds only in-frame clones, not every one. The data show approximately 21,000 clones, about four fifths seen once. What was sequenced was CD4+ T cells from PBMCs, cultured in vitro. These receptor sequences come from a human donor in good health.

The rearrangement joins TRBV28 to TRBJ2-1; D unclear. The CDR3 is 14 residues long. Deletions cut 5 bases from V and 8 bases from J, with 16 bases between. From germline, CDR1 is MDHEN and CDR2 SYDVKM. Written as DNA, the CDR3 is TGTGCCAGCAGTCCCGCCTTTGGGGATGATGAGCAGTTCTTC. Encoded protein: CASSPAFGDDEQFF.

The chain couples TRBV10-3 to TRBJ2-2; D uncertain. Trimming shortened V by 2 bases and J by 8 bases, and 6 bases separated the two germline ends. CDR3 length: 12 residues. Germline lookup yields CDR1 ENHRY and CDR2 SYGVKD. CDR3 in DNA: TGTGCCATCAGTGAGGCGGCGGGGGAGCTGTTTTTT. As protein: CAISEAAGELFF.

The chain joins TRBV10-3 to TRBJ1-2; no clear D. CDR1 is ENHRY and CDR2 is SYGVKD in the germline V gene. The V end lost 0 bases, the J end lost 10 bases, and 9 bases lay between the germline ends. CDR3 size: 12 residues. The CDR3 sequence is CAISESEIAYTF. CDR3 in DNA: TGTGCCATCAGTGAGTCAGAGATAGCCTACACCTTC.

The chain has TRBV5-8 and TRBJ2-3; the D is unclear. Between the trimmed V and J ends, which lost 0 bases and 2 bases, there was a span of 10 bases. From germline, CDR1 is SGHTS and CDR2 YDEGEE. This CDR3 has 15 residues. In DNA form, the CDR3 reads TGTGCCAGCAGCTTGGATGGGTACGCCACAGATACGCAGTATTTT. Translating it yields CASSLDGYATDTQYF. Full variable domain (missing parts from reference TRBV5-8 and TRBJ2-3): EAGVTQSPTHLIKTRGQQATLRCSPISGHTSVYWYQQALGLGLQFLLWYDEGEERNRGNFPPRFSGRQFPNYSSELNVNALELEDSALYLCASSLDGYATDTQYFGPGTRLTVL.

V usage is TRBV25-1 and J usage is TRBJ2-2, with D possibly matching TRBD1 (5 bases). The CDR3 is 15 amino acids. Germline CDR1 reads MGHDK; CDR2 reads SYGVNS. Trimming stripped 3 bases from V and 1 base from J, with 9 bases between. The CDR3 DNA reads as TGTGCCAGCAGTGAGGTTAGGGGGAACACCGGGGAGCTGTTTTTT. Translated: CASSEVRGNTGELFF.

The chain employs TRBV6-6 and TRBJ1-3; possible D gene TRBD1, 6 bases. The V and J ends lost 2 bases and 3 bases respectively, with 14 bases between them. The CDR3 consists of 16 residues. Germline loops: CDR1 MNHNY, CDR2 SVGAGI (reference sequence). The CDR3 DNA reads TGTGCCAGCAGTTACGTGGGGGGGCCAGGTGGAAACACCATATATTTT. The encoded protein is CASSYVGGPGGNTIYF.

The chain uses TRBV4-2 and TRBJ2-7; TRBD2 matches 7 bases. The CDR3 has 15 amino acids. V was clipped by 4 bases and J by 5 bases; unmatched bases: 11. Per the germline V gene, CDR1 is LGHNA and CDR2 is YNFKEQ. CDR3 DNA: TGTGCCAGCAGCCCCGGGGACTACGCTGCCCACGAGCAGTACTTC. Translating gives CASSPGDYAAHEQYF.

This chain connects TRBV4-1 to TRBJ2-3; TRBD1 aligns across 8 bases. The junction had 11 bases not matched to a gene; V was cut back by 3 bases and J by 0 bases. CDR1 and CDR2 from the germline V gene are MGHRA and YSYEKL. The CDR3 extends over 18 amino acids. CDR3 in amino acids: CASSHPTFGQGSTDTQYF. CDR3 DNA: TGCGCCAGCAGCCACCCCACATTCGGACAGGGAAGCACAGATACGCAGTATTTT.

This clone came up a few times. The chain carries TRBV6-5 and TRBJ1-5, with D possibly being TRBD1 (5 bases). V lost 7 bases and J lost 1, with 11 bases in between. The CDR3 is 14 amino acids. Germline CDR1 MNHEY, CDR2 SVGAGI. CDR3 amino acids: CASNPGLSNQPQHF. The CDR3 DNA reads as TGTGCCAGCAACCCGGGGCTCAGCAATCAGCCCCAGCATTTT.

This clone turned up a few times. This sequence joins TRBV30 and TRBJ2-7; the match to TRBD1 covers 7 bases. Trimming cost V 5 bases and J 1 base; bases outside gene matches: 2. Germline V gene data show CDR1 as GTSNPN and CDR2 as SVGIG (reference sequence). CDR3 size: 12 residues. Here the CDR3 reads CAWQGESYEQYF. Here the CDR3 DNA reads TGTGCCTGGCAGGGGGAGTCCTACGAGCAGTACTTC.

The table lists this clone with a few counts. V and J are TRBV10-1 and TRBJ2-2; no clear D gene. With 6 bases removed from V and 5 bases from J, the gap between germline ends came to 19 bases. The germline gives CDR1 WNHNN, CDR2 SYGVQD (reference sequence). There are 16 residues in the CDR3. CDR3 sequence reads: CASSPRRRTRTGELFF. The CDR3 DNA reads as TGCGCCAGCAGCCCCCGTAGGCGAACACGGACCGGGGAGCTGTTTTTT.

V gene TRBV30 combines with J gene TRBJ1-4; D is possibly TRBD1 (5 bases). Deletions cut 1 base from V and 4 bases from J, with 10 bases between. Germline V gene data show CDR1 as GTSNPN and CDR2 as SVGIG (reference sequence). The CDR3 totals 14 residues. In nucleotides, the CDR3 is TGTGCCTGGAGTGCTACAGGAAATAATGAAAAACTGTTTTTT. Protein sequence: CAWSATGNNEKLFF.

The rearrangement links TRBV7-3 to TRBJ2-1; TRBD2 aligns across 16 bases. The CDR3 is made up of 16 amino acids. The junction had 4 bases not matched to a gene; V was cut back by 5 bases and J by 6 bases. CDR1 is SGHTA, CDR2 FQGTGA, per germline. CDR3 nucleotides: TGTGCCAGCAGCCCCGGGACTAGCGGGAGGGTCAATGAGCAGTTCTTC. Residues: CASSPGTSGRVNEQFF.

This clone was seen more than once but under ten times. V is TRBV14 and J is TRBJ2-7, with 8 nucleotides matching TRBD2. V was pared by 1 base and J by 4 bases, with 3 bases of the junction left unmatched. The CDR3 extends over 14 amino acids. The germline gives CDR1 SGHDN, CDR2 FVKESK. CDR3 sequence (DNA): TGTGCCAGCAGCCAAGGAGCGGGGGTGTACGAGCAGTACTTC. Amino acids: CASSQGAGVYEQYF.

This chain uses TRBV6-1 with TRBJ1-4; a possible D gene is TRBD1 (6 bases). Between the trimmed V and J ends, which lost 6 bases and 5 bases, there was a span of 10 bases. Germline assignment: CDR1 MNHNS and CDR2 SASEGT. CDR3 length: 13 amino acids. CDR3 in DNA: TGTGCCAGCAGAACCGGGACAAATGAAAAACTGTTTTTT. It translates to CASRTGTNEKLFF.

There are a few counts of this clone. The chain couples TRBV2 to TRBJ2-7; TRBD1 matches 8 bases. Germline-derived CDR1 and CDR2 are SNHLY and FYNNEI. The CDR3 is made up of 14 amino acids. V was pared by 8 bases and J by 4 bases, with 10 bases of the junction left unmatched. The CDR3 region is CASSPGQAGYEQYF. The CDR3 DNA reads TGTGCCAGCTCGCCGGGACAGGCAGGGTACGAGCAGTACTTC.

The CDR3 bases are TGTGCCAGCAGCCAAGTTCTGGTGAGCACTGAAGCTTTCTTT. Amino acids: CASSQVLVSTEAFF. The chain uses TRBV4-2 and TRBJ1-1; D is undetermined. There are 14 residues in the CDR3. The germline V and J ends were trimmed by 1 base and 4 bases, with 10 bases remaining between them. Germline V CDR1 and CDR2: LGHNA, YNFKEQ.

The chain joins TRBV6-1 to TRBJ1-6; maybe TRBD1 (5 bases). Germline assignment: CDR1 MNHNS and CDR2 SASEGT. The CDR3 consists of 17 residues. V dropped 1 base and J dropped 1 base, with 11 bases sitting between them. The CDR3 DNA follows: TGTGCCAGCAGTGAAGGGGGCTTGGGGTCCTATAATTCACCCCTCCACTTT. It yields the protein CASSEGGLGSYNSPLHF.

This clone has only one observation. This chain connects TRBV18 to TRBJ1-5, with 7 positions matching TRBD1. J was trimmed by 3 bases and V by 5 bases; bases with no gene match: 4. Looked up from germline, CDR1 is KGHSH and CDR2 is LQKENI. This CDR3 is 14 amino acids long. The CDR3 bases are TGTGCCAGCTCAACGACAGGGCCCAATCAGCCCCAGCATTTT. It yields the protein CASSTTGPNQPQHF.

V and J are TRBV27 and TRBJ2-4; 9 bases match TRBD2. The CDR3 is 15 residues long. CDR1 MNHEY and CDR2 SMNVEV come from the germline V gene (reference sequence). Trimming at V came to 6 bases and at J to 3 bases, leaving 6 bases not matched to a gene. CDR3 coding DNA: TGTGCCAGCAGCTTAGCGGGAGCGAACAAAAACATTCAGTACTTC. The encoded protein is CASSLAGANKNIQYF.

The V and J genes are TRBV21-1 and TRBJ2-3. TRBV21-1 is listed as a pseudogene. CDR3 size: 18 residues. CDR3 loop: CASSNPRARPASTDTQYF. In DNA, the CDR3 is TGTGCCAGCAGCAACCCCCGGGCCCGACCAGCAAGCACAGATACGCAGTATTTT.

This chain connects TRBV6-2 or TRBV6-3 to TRBJ2-7; D might be TRBD1 or TRBD2, each matching 5 bases. Germline CDR1 is MNHEY and CDR2 is SVGEGT. V was clipped by 2 bases and J by 0 bases, with 11 bases between them. This CDR3 region has 15 residues. The chain's CDR3 is CASSYRAGTSYEQYF. The CDR3 DNA is TGTGCCAGCAGTTACAGGGCAGGGACCTCCTACGAGCAGTACTTC.

V and J are TRBV7-6 and TRBJ1-5; no firm D call. Trimming removed 1 base at V and 3 bases at J, with 7 bases between. CDR1 and CDR2 from the germline V gene are SGHVS and FNYEAQ. The CDR3 has 14 residues. CDR3 sequence reads: CASSLGRTNQPQHF. The CDR3 DNA sequence: TGTGCCAGCAGCTTAGGACGGACCAATCAGCCCCAGCATTTT. The whole variable domain, remainder taken from reference TRBV7-6 and TRBJ1-5, is GAGVSQSPRYKVTKRGQDVALRCDPISGHVSLYWYRQALGQGPEFLTYFNYEAQQDKSGLPNDRFSAERPEGSISTLTIQRTEQRDSAMYRCASSLGRTNQPQHFGDGTRLSIL.

In its sample, this clone was seen once. The CDR3 bases are TGCAGCGTCACAGGGGACAGTTACAATGAGCAGTTCTTC. Translated: CSVTGDSYNEQFF. This chain links TRBV29-1 with TRBJ2-1; 7 bases are shared with TRBD1. Trimming cost V 6 bases and J 4 bases; bases outside gene matches: 6. Per germline, CDR1 SQVTM and CDR2 ANQGSEA. The CDR3 consists of 13 residues.

The chain employs TRBV7-9 and TRBJ2-1; D not resolved. V lost 0 bases to trimming and J lost 5 bases, with 8 bases between them. This CDR3 spans 14 amino acids. The germline V gene has CDR1 SEHNR and CDR2 FQNEAQ (reference sequence). The DNA for the CDR3 is TGTGCCAGCAGCTTAGCCCAGGCAAACAATGAGCAGTTCTTC. Amino acid sequence: CASSLAQANNEQFF.

A word on this clone: The germline gene is not matched at one end of the junction; a read error may be the cause. J is TRBJ2-3 and V is TRBV6-1; the D is unclear. CDR1 is MNHNS, CDR2 SASEGT, per germline. The length of the CDR3 is 15 residues. Here the CDR3 DNA reads TGTGCCAGCAGAGAAGGATTAGCAGACACAGATACGCAGTATTTT. The encoded protein is CASREGLADTDTQYF.

In this sample, this clone turned up a few times. This chain joins TRBV29-1 and TRBJ2-7; D gene uncertain. Germline loops: CDR1 SQVTM, CDR2 ANQGSEA. The CDR3 has 11 residues. Trimming removed 3 bases from V and 6 bases from J, with 9 bases in between. The CDR3 region is CSVDTGVEQYF. The CDR3 coding sequence is TGCAGCGTTGATACTGGGGTCGAGCAGTACTTC.